One and the same sample provided the 20 T cell receptor beta chains below, sequenced in a study of blood T cell repertoires in COVID-19. Method: immunoSEQ multiplex PCR; TCRdb's copy keeps in-frame clones and lacks some. The data contain about 160,000 clones, less than 90% of them singletons. Sequencing input: PBMCs or T cells enriched from blood (not recorded which). The receptors shown here come from a woman in her 50s who had recovered from COVID-19.

The chain couples TRBV19 to TRBJ1-1, with D unresolved. From germline, CDR1 is LNHDA and CDR2 SQIVND (reference sequence). There are 17 residues in the CDR3. Between the trimmed V and J ends, which lost 3 bases and 0 bases, there was a span of 17 bases. The CDR3 coding sequence is TGTGCCAGTAGTATTTTCGGAGGGATTCCAATGAACACTGAAGCTTTCTTT. Its translation is CASSIFGGIPMNTEAFF.

The chain combines TRBV30 with TRBJ1-2; a possible D gene is TRBD1 (5 bases). Germline V gives CDR1 GTSNPN, CDR2 SVGIG (reference sequence). The CDR3 covers 14 residues. Trimming took 0 bases from V and 4 from J, leaving 12 bases between them. The DNA for the CDR3 is TGTGCCTGGAGTGTACAGGTGGTCGGCTATGGCTACACCTTC. It specifies CAWSVQVVGYGYTF.

The chain has TRBV4-1 and TRBJ2-4, with 7 bases matching TRBD2. The germline V gene encodes CDR1 MGHRA and CDR2 YSYEKL. The CDR3 covers 15 residues. V shed 3 bases, J shed 4 bases, and the junction held 6 bases outside the gene matches. The CDR3 loop reads CASSQFGTNKNIQYF. The CDR3 DNA sequence: TGCGCCAGCAGCCAGTTCGGGACTAATAAAAACATTCAGTACTTC.

The chain employs TRBV6-1 and TRBJ2-6; D is undetermined. Trimming took off 2 bases at V and 2 bases at J, with 7 bases between the two ends. This CDR3 contains 15 residues. Germline V lookup: CDR1 MNHNS, CDR2 SASEGT. The CDR3 bases are TGTGCCAGCAGTGAATCTACAGCTGGGGCCAACGTCCTGACTTTC. This sequence encodes CASSESTAGANVLTF.

The chain employs TRBV5-5 and TRBJ1-1; possible D gene TRBD1, 6 bases. Trimming removed 5 bases from V and 0 bases from J, with 11 bases in between. CDR3 size: 14 residues. Germline values: CDR1 SGHKS, CDR2 YYEKEE (reference sequence). Here the CDR3 DNA reads TGTGCCAGCAGTCATGACAGGTTGAACACTGAAGCTTTCTTT. Translating it yields CASSHDRLNTEAFF.

V is TRBV5-1 and J is TRBJ1-1, with D perhaps matching TRBD1 (5 bases). V dropped 5 bases and J dropped 1 base, with 9 bases sitting between them. Per the germline V gene, CDR1 is SGHRS and CDR2 is YFSETQ. This CDR3 region has 13 residues. CDR3 sequence (DNA): TGCGCCAGCAGTTTAACAGGGAACACTGAAGCTTTCTTT. Its protein is CASSLTGNTEAFF. Supplemented by reference TRBV5-1 and TRBJ1-1, the full variable domain reads KAGVTQTPRYLIKTRGQQVTLSCSPISGHRSVSWYQQTPGQGLQFLFEYFSETQRNKGNFPGRFSGRQFSNSRSEMNVSTLELGDSALYLCASSLTGNTEAFFGQGTRLTVV.

This sequence joins TRBV4-1 and TRBJ1-1; 9 bases agree with TRBD1. Trimming cost V 4 bases and J 1 base; bases outside gene matches: 10. This CDR3 contains 17 residues. The germline CDR1 and CDR2 sequences are MGHRA and YSYEKL. In DNA form, the CDR3 reads TGCGCCAGCAGCCCCCGAGGACAGGGGCCAAAGAACACTGAAGCTTTCTTT. Protein product: CASSPRGQGPKNTEAFF.

This clone was counted a few times. The chain links TRBV28 to TRBJ1-1; a weak D match, TRBD1 (5 bases). Trimming shortened V by 6 bases and J by 1 base, and 18 bases separated the two germline ends. Germline V gives CDR1 MDHEN, CDR2 SYDVKM. The CDR3 totals 16 residues. Here the CDR3 DNA reads TGTGCCAGCAGGGTCCAGGGAGGTGGGTCGAACACTGAAGCTTTCTTT. Translation: CASRVQGGGSNTEAFF. Based on the CDR3 plus reference TRBV28 and TRBJ1-1, the full variable domain is DVKVTQSSRYLVKRTGEKVFLECVQDMDHENMFWYRQDPGLGLRLIYFSYDVKMKEKGDIPEGYSVSREKKERFSLILESASTNQTSMYLCASRVQGGGSNTEAFFGQGTRLTVV.

The chain has TRBV10-3 and TRBJ1-1; D might be TRBD1 (5 bases). V was trimmed by 6 bases and J by 5 bases, leaving 16 bases between them. CDR1 and CDR2 from the germline V gene are ENHRY and SYGVKD. The length of the CDR3 is 14 residues. The CDR3 protein is CAIRGTERGTEAFF. The CDR3 DNA reads as TGTGCCATCAGGGGGACGGAACGGGGGACTGAAGCTTTCTTT.

This clone was seen ten or more times. The V gene is TRBV5-1, the J gene TRBJ2-1, with TRBD2 as a possible D gene (6 bases). Trimming removed 5 bases from V and 3 bases from J, with 15 bases in between. The length of the CDR3 is 15 residues. CDR1 is SGHRS and CDR2 is YFSETQ in the germline V gene. The CDR3 DNA reads as TGCGCCAGCAGTTCTAGGGGCGGGAACTACAATGAGCAGTTCTTC. Translating it yields CASSSRGGNYNEQFF.

CDR3 loop: CASSPASLQETQYF. The CDR3 DNA follows: TGTGCCAGCTCACCAGCGTCCCTCCAAGAGACCCAGTACTTC. The gene calls are TRBV18 and TRBJ2-5; unclear D gene. The CDR3 is 14 residues long. Germline V lookup: CDR1 KGHSH, CDR2 LQKENI. V was cut by 2 bases and J by 1 base, with 8 bases left in between.

V gene TRBV5-1 combines with J gene TRBJ1-2, with 10 positions matching TRBD1. The CDR3 sequence is 17 residues long. Germline CDR1 and CDR2: SGHRS and YFSETQ. V gave up 0 bases and J gave up 7 bases; unmatched junction bases: 12. The CDR3 DNA follows: TGCGCCAGCAGCTTGGTACCCACCGGGACAGGGGACGTTGGCTACACCTTC. This sequence encodes CASSLVPTGTGDVGYTF.

This chain uses TRBV6-5 with TRBJ1-1, with TRBD1 matching over 7 bases. V shed 5 bases, J shed 0 bases, and the junction held 6 bases outside the gene matches. The V gene's germline CDR1 is MNHEY and CDR2 SVGAGI. This CDR3 comprises 15 residues. The CDR3 sequence: CASSRQQGMNTEAFF. DNA of the CDR3: TGTGCCAGCAGTCGACAACAGGGGATGAACACTGAAGCTTTCTTT.

This chain joins TRBV11-2 and TRBJ2-7; 7 nucleotides agree with TRBD1. CDR3 length: 15 amino acids. Germline V gene data show CDR1 as SGHAT and CDR2 as FQNNGV. With V trimmed by 3 bases and J by 0 bases, 5 bases remained unmatched. CDR3 region: CASSFKTGLSYEQYV. Written as DNA, the CDR3 is TGTGCCAGCAGCTTCAAGACAGGGCTCTCCTACGAGCAGTACGTC.

The chain employs TRBV5-4 and TRBJ2-7, with 12 positions matching TRBD2. Unmatched junction bases numbered 7, after V lost 1 base and J lost 2 bases. CDR1 is SGHNT, CDR2 YYREEE, per germline (reference sequence). The CDR3 has 17 amino acids. DNA of the CDR3: TGTGCCAGCAGCTTGAGAGGACTAGCGGGAATCGCCTACGAGCAGTACGTC. Translation: CASSLRGLAGIAYEQYV.

Only a few counts were recorded for this clone. The chain recombines TRBV7-9 with TRBJ1-2; a possible D gene is TRBD1 (5 bases). The CDR3 is made up of 14 amino acids. The ends were cut back, 3 bases at V and 8 bases at J, with 16 bases in the middle. CDR1 and CDR2 (germline): SEHNR, FQNEAQ (reference sequence). CDR3 loop: CASSFGGGGTGYTF. The CDR3 DNA follows: TGTGCCAGCAGCTTCGGCGGCGGGGGAACGGGCTACACCTTC.

The V call is TRBV19, the J call TRBJ1-1, with D possibly TRBD1 on 6 matching bases. The germline gives CDR1 LNHDA, CDR2 SQIVND (reference sequence). The V gene lost 4 bases and the J gene lost 2 bases, with 8 bases spanning the gap. The CDR3 is 13 residues long. The CDR3 nucleotides are TGTGCCAGTAGTAAGGGGGACAACACTGAAGCTTTCTTT. Its translation: CASSKGDNTEAFF.

CDR3 in DNA: TGTGCCAGCAGCTTCGAAACGGGACACCTAAACTATGGCTACACCTTC. It codes for CASSFETGHLNYGYTF. This chain links TRBV5-8 with TRBJ1-2; possibly TRBD1 for D (6 bases). CDR3 size: 16 residues. Germline-derived CDR1 and CDR2 are SGHTS and YDEGEE. The V gene lost 2 bases and the J gene lost 2 bases, with 16 bases spanning the gap.

The rearrangement links TRBV19 to TRBJ1-2; D is uncertain. Germline V CDR1 and CDR2: LNHDA, SQIVND (reference sequence). The V end was cut by 7 bases, the J end by 8 bases, with 11 bases between. CDR3 length: 11 amino acids. The chain's CDR3 is CASMAVEGYTF. CDR3 bases: TGTGCCAGTATGGCGGTCGAGGGCTACACCTTC.

This sequence joins TRBV4-1 and TRBJ1-6, with a weak D call TRBD1 (6 bases). CDR1 is MGHRA and CDR2 is YSYEKL in the germline V gene. This CDR3 has 20 residues. V was pared by 1 base and J by 8 bases, with 27 bases between. The CDR3 region is CASSQGLQVFRDTGDSPLHF. The CDR3 DNA reads TGCGCCAGCAGCCAAGGGCTTCAGGTTTTCCGGGACACCGGCGATTCACCCCTCCACTTT.